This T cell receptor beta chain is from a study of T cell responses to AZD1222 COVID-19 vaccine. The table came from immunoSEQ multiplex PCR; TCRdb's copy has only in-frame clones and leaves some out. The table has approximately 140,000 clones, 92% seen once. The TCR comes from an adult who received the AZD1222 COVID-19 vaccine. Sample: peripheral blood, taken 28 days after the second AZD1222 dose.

CDR3 amino acids: CASSLGVLQGSFVDEQFF. For the CDR3, the DNA is TGTGCCAGCAGCTTGGGAGTCCTACAGGGGTCTTTTGTAGATGAGCAGTTCTTC. The chain links TRBV5-5 to TRBJ2-1, with 7 bases matching TRBD1. The CDR3 is 18 residues long. Germline CDR1 and CDR2: SGHKS and YYEKEE (reference sequence). V gave up 0 bases and J gave up 8 bases; unmatched junction bases: 17.